The subject of this entry is one T cell receptor (beta chain). These data originate in a study of control samples from healthy donors and cancer patients. This CDR3 is 14 amino acids long. V lost 5 bases and J lost 5; bases outside the gene matches: 8. Germline CDR1 LNHDA, CDR2 SQIVND (reference sequence). Repertoires were generated with immunoSEQ multiplex PCR, while TCRdb's copy carries only in-frame clones and drops some. This sample carries 65,000 to 80,000 clones, about nine tenths of them seen once, and the ten largest clones take around 9.5%. Sequencing was performed on PBMCs. This sequence was found in a woman aged 45-60 years with colorectal cancer. This chain links TRBV19 with TRBJ2-5, with 7 bases aligning to TRBD1. Here the CDR3 DNA reads TGTGCCAGTAGTCCTCCCGGGACAGATGAGACCCAGTACTTC. As protein: CASSPPGTDETQYF.